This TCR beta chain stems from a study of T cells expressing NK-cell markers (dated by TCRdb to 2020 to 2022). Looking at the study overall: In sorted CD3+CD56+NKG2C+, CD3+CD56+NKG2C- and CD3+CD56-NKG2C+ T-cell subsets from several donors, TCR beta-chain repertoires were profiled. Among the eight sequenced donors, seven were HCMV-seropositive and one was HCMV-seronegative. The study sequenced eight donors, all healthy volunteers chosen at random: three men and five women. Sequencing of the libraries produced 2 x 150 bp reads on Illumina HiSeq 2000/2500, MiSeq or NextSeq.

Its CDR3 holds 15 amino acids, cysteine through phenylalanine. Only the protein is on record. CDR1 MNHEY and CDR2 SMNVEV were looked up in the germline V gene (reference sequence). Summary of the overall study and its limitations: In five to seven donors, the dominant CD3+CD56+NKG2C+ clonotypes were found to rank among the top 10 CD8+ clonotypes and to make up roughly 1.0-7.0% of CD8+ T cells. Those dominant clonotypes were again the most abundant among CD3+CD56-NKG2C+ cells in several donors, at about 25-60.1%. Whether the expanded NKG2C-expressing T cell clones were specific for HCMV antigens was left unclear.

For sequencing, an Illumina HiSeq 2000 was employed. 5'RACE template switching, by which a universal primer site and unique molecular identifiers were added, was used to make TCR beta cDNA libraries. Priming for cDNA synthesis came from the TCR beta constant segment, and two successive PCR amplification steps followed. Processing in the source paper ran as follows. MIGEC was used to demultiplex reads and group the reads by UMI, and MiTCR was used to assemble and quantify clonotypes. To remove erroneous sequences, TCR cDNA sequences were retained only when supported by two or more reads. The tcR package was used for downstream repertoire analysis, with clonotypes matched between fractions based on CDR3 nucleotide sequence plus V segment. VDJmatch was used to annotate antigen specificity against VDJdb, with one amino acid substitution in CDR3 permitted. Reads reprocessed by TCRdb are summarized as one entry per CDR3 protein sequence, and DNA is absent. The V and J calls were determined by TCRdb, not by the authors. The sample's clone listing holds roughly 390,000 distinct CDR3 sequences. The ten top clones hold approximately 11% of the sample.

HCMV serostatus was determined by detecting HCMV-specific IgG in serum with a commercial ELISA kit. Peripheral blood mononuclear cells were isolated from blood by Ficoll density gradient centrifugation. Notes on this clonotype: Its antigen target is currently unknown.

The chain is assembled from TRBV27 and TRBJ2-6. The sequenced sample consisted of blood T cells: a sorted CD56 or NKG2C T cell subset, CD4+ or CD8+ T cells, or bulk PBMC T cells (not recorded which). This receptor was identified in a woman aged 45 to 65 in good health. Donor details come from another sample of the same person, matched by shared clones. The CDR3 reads CASRGLGSGANVLTF.